These T cell receptor beta chains were read from a single sample in a study of blood T cell repertoires in COVID-19. The assay was immunoSEQ multiplex PCR, and TCRdb's table has in-frame clones only and misses some. The sample has 300,000 to 400,000 clones; 86% are singletons. The sequenced sample consisted of PBMCs or T cells enriched from blood (not recorded which). These receptors were obtained from a woman aged 40 to 50 with acute COVID-19. CDR3s leave out the opening cysteine and the closing phenylalanine or tryptophan. Each record gives: V gene, CDR3 protein.

>TRBV18
ASSPLVSGSDLSYEQY
>TRBV9
ASSVDPSLTRDSNYGYT
>TRBV7-9
ASSLGKTWYT
>TRBV15
ATSRETGVGQPQH
>TRBV9
VSSPDLGTSSGEQF
>TRBV5-1
ASSLVFGSGLGYEQY
>TRBV6-5
ASSYSNRGGTGELF
>TRBV27
ASSLWAGAPETQY
>TRBV6-4
ASSVYQGQASNQPQH
>TRBV7-3
ASSLRTGTYTGELF
>TRBV5-8
ASSSKTPTGPYSNQPQH
>TRBV5-5
ASSLEASGYNEQF
>TRBV5-6
ASSLGLAGTDTQY
>TRBV5-1
ASQGLAVTGELF
>TRBV9
ASSPTGAGGYNEQF
>TRBV29-1
SVEVSNYGYT
>TRBV7-3
ASSLKGGSYEQY
>TRBV19
ASSETAGTLSSTDTQY
>TRBV5-4
ASSTAGKSTYEQY
>TRBV5-4
ASSMGQGPNYGYT
>TRBV6-5
ASSGTGGAYGYT
>TRBV5-4
ASSLGGGRTDTQY
>TRBV14
ASSQVTVNYGYT
>TRBV5-4
ASSFGGTGYGYT
>TRBV7-9
ASSLGYRSTDTQY
>TRBV15
ATSRDPTGQETQY
>TRBV7-2
ASSLDQGLHYGYT
>TRBV5-1
ASSSVLGVSEQF
>TRBV7-2
ASSSGLAGYEQY
>TRBV10-3
AISTSSYEQY
>TRBV2
ASSDQGTYNSPLH
>TRBV10-3
AISDSQDTQY
>TRBV3-1/TRBV3-2
ASSQELDRATQY
>TRBV28
ASSLETGESNSPLH
>TRBV11-3
ASSSVGGSLSGELF